This passage covers 26 T cell receptor beta chains from one sample sequenced in a study of T cells in Graves' hyperthyroidism and ophthalmopathy. Amplified regions were TCR beta CDR3 sequences from RNA transcripts. Initially, a first-round RT-PCR of the TCR CDR3 employed the HTBI primer set. TCRdb re-called the multiplex PCR reads with MiXCR, one entry per CDR3 protein. This table has 600,000 to 900,000 distinct CDR3 sequences, around 17% appearing once. The sample comprised blood. Source of these receptors: a man between 18 and 35 years old with Graves' hyperthyroidism.

This clonotype was seen ten or more times. The J gene is TRBJ2-5, the V gene TRBV2; perhaps TRBD2 as D (5 bases). V lost 6 bases, J lost 0 bases, and 5 bases lay in between. CDR1 SNHLY and CDR2 FYNNEI come from the germline V gene. The CDR3 is made up of 12 amino acids. The CDR3 nucleotides are TGTGCCAGCAGGGGAGACCAAGAGACCCAGTACTTC. Residues: CASRGDQETQYF.

This clonotype appeared a few times. The chain employs TRBV3-1 and TRBJ2-7; D is possibly TRBD2 (6 bases). The germline V and J ends were trimmed by 2 bases and 2 bases, with 16 bases remaining between them. Germline CDR1 LGHDT, CDR2 YNNKEL (reference sequence). This CDR3 is 16 amino acids long. CDR3: CASSQRKTRRAYEQYF. The DNA of the CDR3 is TGTGCCAGCAGCCAACGTAAGACTAGAAGGGCCTACGAGCAGTACTTC.

This clonotype has more than one count but fewer than ten. The chain carries TRBV28 and TRBJ2-7; D possibly corresponds to TRBD1 (5 bases). The CDR3 runs 15 residues. Germline V gene lookup returns CDR1 MDHEN and CDR2 SYDVKM. Trimming took 5 bases from V and 0 from J, leaving 14 bases between them. The CDR3 protein is CASSPPIRGSYEQYF. The CDR3 DNA sequence: TGTGCCAGCAGTCCTCCCATAAGGGGCTCCTACGAGCAGTACTTC.

The J gene is TRBJ1-4, the V gene TRBV7-9; 7 nucleotides agree with TRBD1. V was clipped by 5 bases and J by 7 bases; unmatched bases: 10. The CDR3 consists of 15 residues. Looked up from germline, CDR1 is SEHNR and CDR2 is FQNEAQ (reference sequence). The CDR3 spells CASSTDRDEGEKLFF. The CDR3 bases are TGTGCCAGCAGCACCGACAGGGACGAGGGTGAAAAACTGTTTTTT.

The V gene is TRBV7-9, the J gene TRBJ2-5; 10 nucleotides agree with TRBD1. V shed 4 bases and J 4 bases; nucleotides not matched to a gene: 6. This CDR3 spans 15 amino acids. Germline V gene data show CDR1 as SEHNR and CDR2 as FQNEAQ (reference sequence). Here the CDR3 reads CASSSGTGAIETQYF. CDR3 nucleotides: TGTGCCAGCAGCTCCGGGACAGGGGCAATAGAGACCCAGTACTTC.

The sample holds a few counts of this clonotype. The chain recombines TRBV9 with TRBJ2-3; TRBD2 agrees at 8 bases. The CDR3 has 16 amino acids. V was clipped by 0 bases and J by 2 bases; unmatched bases: 5. Germline V gene sequence: CDR1 SGDLS, CDR2 YYNGEE. The CDR3 nucleotides are TGTGCCAGCAGCGTAGATGTTAGCGGGATCACAGATACGCAGTATTTT. Its translation: CASSVDVSGITDTQYF. Looking up the rest from reference TRBV9 and TRBJ2-3 gives the full variable domain: DSGVTQTPKHLITATGQRVTLRCSPRSGDLSVYWYQQSLDQGLQFLIQYYNGEERAKGNILERFSAQQFPDLHSELNLSSLELGDSALYFCASSVDVSGITDTQYFGPGTRLTVL.

Remarks on this clonotype: A read error may explain this, as a much larger clone is one base away. The chain couples TRBV9 to TRBJ1-1; D remains ambiguous. The CDR3 covers 14 residues. Germline CDR1 SGDLS, CDR2 YYNGEE. The DNA of the CDR3 is TGTGCCAGCAGCGAATTAGCGGGGAACACTGAAGCTCTCTTT. As protein: CASSELAGNTEALF.

This clonotype was observed at least ten times. The V and J genes are TRBV24-1 and TRBJ2-5; a possible D gene is TRBD2 (6 bases). The germline V gene encodes CDR1 KGHDR and CDR2 SFDVKD. This CDR3 has 14 amino acids. V gave up 4 bases and J gave up 1 base, with 9 bases separating them. The CDR3 nucleotides read TGTGCCACCAGTGACCCGGGACTCCAAGAGACCCAGTACTTC. It is translated as CATSDPGLQETQYF.

This clonotype was seen ten or more times. CDR3 in amino acids: CASTKRVTEIHEQFF. CDR3 in DNA: TGTGCCAGCACCAAACGGGTTACAGAAATCCATGAGCAGTTCTTC. This sequence joins TRBV2 and TRBJ2-1; D gene uncertain. The germline V and J ends were trimmed by 7 bases and 8 bases, with 21 bases remaining between them. CDR3 size: 15 residues. Germline CDR1 SNHLY, CDR2 FYNNEI.

Only one count was recorded for this clonotype. The V gene is TRBV12-5, the J gene TRBJ2-7, with D unresolved. V was cut by 2 bases and J by 13 bases, with 15 bases left in between. Germline-derived CDR1 and CDR2 are LGHNT and FRNRAP. This CDR3 is built from 12 residues. CDR3 bases: TGTGCTAGTGGTTTGACCCTCTACGAGCGATACTTC. It yields the protein CASGLTLYERYF.

This clonotype was found a few times. This rearrangement joins TRBV30 to TRBJ1-2, with TRBD1 identical over 8 bases. J lost 12 bases, V lost 2 bases, and 8 bases had no gene match. Germline V gene lookup returns CDR1 GTSNPN and CDR2 SVGIG (reference sequence). The CDR3 is 12 residues long. The CDR3 sequence: CAWSPGTGFHTF. As DNA, the CDR3 is TGTGCCTGGAGTCCCGGGACAGGTTTCCACACCTTC.

The V gene is TRBV18, the J gene TRBJ2-1; D not resolved. V lost 1 base, J lost 7 bases, and 8 bases lay in between. Germline V CDR1 and CDR2: KGHSH, LQKENI. The CDR3 consists of 13 residues. This CDR3 is CASSPLVGNEQFF. CDR3 nucleotide sequence: TGTGCCAGCTCACCACTTGTGGGGAATGAGCAGTTCTTC.

This clonotype was observed at least ten times. The gene calls are TRBV24-1 and TRBJ1-2; no definite D call. Germline CDR1 and CDR2: KGHDR and SFDVKD. Trimming stripped 4 bases from V and 3 bases from J, with 11 bases between. The CDR3 totals 14 residues. The CDR3 coding sequence is TGTGCCACCAGTGAACACGGGGAGGACTATGGCTACACCTTC. Protein sequence: CATSEHGEDYGYTF.

This clonotype was detected a few times. V and J are TRBV7-9 and TRBJ2-1; D is ambiguous. Germline CDR1 SEHNR, CDR2 FQNEAQ (reference sequence). The V end was cut by 5 bases, the J end by 0 bases, with 11 bases between. The CDR3 runs 15 residues. This CDR3 is CASSQDLDSYNEQFF. In nucleotides, the CDR3 is TGTGCCAGCAGCCAGGACCTTGACTCCTACAATGAGCAGTTCTTC.

This clonotype has at least ten counts. V gene TRBV12-3 or TRBV12-4 combines with J gene TRBJ2-3; D might be TRBD1 or TRBD2, each matching 5 bases. This CDR3 has 14 residues. The V end was cut by 1 base, the J end by 5 bases, with 10 bases between. The CDR3 protein is CASSLEGTVDTQYF. For the CDR3, the DNA is TGTGCCAGCAGTTTAGAGGGGACGGTAGATACGCAGTATTTT.

This clonotype was detected many times. At one boundary the junction diverges from the germline segment, which might be a read error. The chain joins TRBV5-1 to TRBJ2-7; no firm D call. The germline V gene has CDR1 SGHRS and CDR2 YFSETQ. The CDR3 is 13 residues long. This CDR3 is CASSLRQSYEQYF. The DNA for the CDR3 is TGTGCCAGCAGTTTACGGCAGTCCTACGAGCAGTACTTC.

This clonotype was found many times. This chain uses TRBV30 with TRBJ1-5; possible D gene TRBD1, 6 bases. This CDR3 comprises 13 residues. Germline V gene data show CDR1 as GTSNPN and CDR2 as SVGIG (reference sequence). V was shortened by 8 bases and J by 6 bases, with 17 bases between the two germline ends. CDR3 nucleotide sequence: TGTGCCCAGGGGAAGGGAGGGACTCAGCCCCAGCATTTT. It yields the protein CAQGKGGTQPQHF.

V gene TRBV12-3 or TRBV12-4 combines with J gene TRBJ1-6; D call uncertain. The CDR3 runs 14 residues. Trimming pared 1 base from V and 7 bases from J, leaving 8 bases between. The CDR3 sequence is CASSLGVANSPLHF. The CDR3 nucleotides read TGTGCCAGCAGTTTAGGTGTAGCCAATTCACCCCTCCACTTT.

This clonotype was picked up many times. This chain connects TRBV6-1 to TRBJ1-2; 8 bases are a match to TRBD1. The CDR3 totals 14 residues. Trimming cost V 5 bases and J 8 bases; bases outside gene matches: 10. CDR1 MNHNS and CDR2 SASEGT come from the germline V gene. The CDR3 sequence is CASSLDRERRGYTF. Written as DNA, the CDR3 is TGTGCCAGCAGTCTGGACAGGGAGAGGAGGGGCTACACCTTC.

This clonotype came up many times. V usage is TRBV9 and J usage is TRBJ2-7; D is uncertain. Germline loops: CDR1 SGDLS, CDR2 YYNGEE. The CDR3 has 12 residues. Trimming removed 3 bases from V and 3 bases from J, with 7 bases in between. The CDR3 loop reads CASSGHNYEQYF. The CDR3 DNA follows: TGTGCCAGCAGCGGCCACAACTACGAGCAGTACTTC.

In its sample, this clonotype was seen many times. The V call is TRBV28, the J call TRBJ1-2; D is perhaps TRBD1 (6 bases). Germline CDR1 MDHEN, CDR2 SYDVKM. This CDR3 contains 16 residues. The V and J ends lost 2 bases and 3 bases respectively, with 16 bases between them. In DNA, the CDR3 is TGTGCCAGCAGTTTAAATTATCAGGGGAAAGACTATGGCTACACCTTC. The encoded protein is CASSLNYQGKDYGYTF.

Only a few counts were recorded for this clonotype. An end of the junction does not agree with germline; a read error may underlie this. The chain uses TRBV29-1 and TRBJ2-7; the D gene is possibly TRBD1 (6 bases). The CDR3 has 13 residues. Germline assignment: CDR1 SQVTM and CDR2 ANQGSEA. CDR3 coding DNA: TGCAGCGTAGCCTACAGGGCGCCCTATGAGCAGTACTTC. Its translation: CSVAYRAPYEQYF.

Notes on this clonotype: Possible read error: a much larger clone is one base away. The chain uses TRBV12-3 or TRBV12-4 and TRBJ2-1; TRBD2 matches at 10 bases. Trimming cost V 6 bases and J 10 bases; bases outside gene matches: 9. This CDR3 region has 14 residues. CDR3 region: CASRPGTSVYEQFF. The CDR3 DNA reads TGTGCCAGCAGACCCGGGACTAGCGTTTACGAGCAGTTCTTC.

Ten or more counts support this clonotype. This chain joins TRBV28 and TRBJ1-1, with D unclear. V gave up 5 bases and J gave up 4 bases, with 11 bases separating them. The CDR3 extends over 13 amino acids. In germline, CDR1 is MDHEN, CDR2 SYDVKM. The DNA of the CDR3 is TGTGCCAGCAGTGGGCCGCTGATCACTGAAGCTTTCTTT. Amino acids: CASSGPLITEAFF.

This clonotype was seen many times. J is TRBJ2-3 and V is TRBV28; 7 nucleotides match TRBD2. The CDR3 is made up of 16 amino acids. The V segment lost 7 bases and the J segment 4 bases; nucleotides outside the gene matches: 14. The germline V gene has CDR1 MDHEN and CDR2 SYDVKM. CDR3 in DNA: TGTGCCAGCACCCCCTCGGAGGGAGGGCCCGCAGATACGCAGTATTTT. Translating gives CASTPSEGGPADTQYF.

The sample holds a few counts of this clonotype. The V gene is TRBV10-1, the J gene TRBJ1-1; D unresolved. Per germline, CDR1 WNHNN and CDR2 SYGVQD (reference sequence). Trimming took off 3 bases at V and 5 bases at J, with 7 bases between the two ends. This CDR3 has 12 amino acids. The CDR3 DNA sequence: TGCGCCAGCAGTGATCAAGGGACTGAAGCTTTCTTT. It translates to CASSDQGTEAFF.